Detailed here is one T cell receptor beta chain. Its antigen is not yet known. Per-base qualities were not stored, and no clone one base away is much larger. The CDR3 contains 13 residues, cysteine and phenylalanine counted. This entry keeps only the CDR3 DNA: 39 bases, framed from base 1. The germline V gene specifies SGHTA as CDR1 and FQGTGA as CDR2. Cut back by 2 bases and 6 bases, the V and J ends lie 7 bases apart. The data were taken from a study of regulatory T cells in long-lasting Graves disease (dated by TCRdb to about 2021). Looking at the study overall: Newly diagnosed Graves' disease patients had taken antithyroid drugs for less than 3 months. This study used TCR sequencing and RNA sequencing of peripheral blood to compare persistent Graves' disease patients against newly diagnosed Graves' disease patients. The study took place in China and was registered as a clinical trial. A total of 33 samples underwent TCR sequencing: about 13 from persistent and around 20 from newly diagnosed Graves' disease patients. Beyond this particular receptor, the publication reports: Patients with persistent disease shared more public clonotypes (roughly 2,900) than newly diagnosed patients did (approximately 990). Only the TCR beta chain was sequenced and analyzed. Persistent Graves' disease patients showed lower TCR Shannon entropy and fewer highly expanded clones than newly diagnosed patients, suggesting clonal expansion. Peripheral blood alone was examined, since thyroid tissue, which constituted the primary lesion, could not be accessed. The authors acknowledged the small sample size as a limitation that may reduce accuracy. Preferential use of TRBV28, TRBJ1-2 and TRBJ2-5 was observed in persistent disease, whereas TRBV20-1 and TRBJ2-1 were favored in newly diagnosed disease.

To prepare the library, multiplex PCR was applied. The reads were generated on an Illumina HiSeq 4000. CDR3 regions were amplified by Arm-PCR with iRepertoire HTBI primers to construct TCR beta libraries. Gel purification was performed on PCR products prior to sequencing. As for the original processing: A total of roughly 67 TRBV and 14 TRBJ segments were identified across samples and were used for gene usage analysis of CDR3 amino acid clonotypes. Filtered high-quality paired reads were merged into contigs using COPE and FqMerger. Contigs were aligned with BLAST to IMGT TRBV, TRBD and TRBJ reference genes, and CDR3 was defined per IMGT. Any clonotype with a frequency above 0.1% was counted as a highly expanded clone. Repertoire diversity was measured by Shannon entropy, and V-J evenness by the Gini coefficient. Clonotypes shared by more than one individual were considered public. The public sequencing data were trimmed at Q25 with fastp and processed into clonotypes with MiXCR by TCRdb, which kept only in-frame beta chains. CDR3 protein duplicates are merged, each entry listing the most common genes and DNA. TCRdb, rather than the study authors, made the V and J calls. The sample table contains roughly 400,000 distinct CDR3 sequences; only one count was recorded for about a sixth of them. The ten largest clones add up to less than 30% of the sample.

The time point label on this specimen signifies: newly diagnosed GD, antithyroid drugs for less than 3 months. For both TCR sequencing and RNA sequencing, RNA was extracted from PBMCs in TRIzol. The diagnosis of Graves' disease was made according to American Thyroid Association guidelines. Recruitment of patients was carried out at an endocrinology department in Xi'an, China. From each patient, around 9 milliliters of peripheral blood was collected into an EDTA anticoagulant tube. Ficoll Paque Plus density gradient separation was used to isolate PBMCs, and no further T cell sorting was done. An Agilent 2100 Bioanalyzer and agarose gel were used to check RNA quality, while a NanoDrop 2000 measured RNA concentration. The same data also contributed to another study, on T cells in Graves' hyperthyroidism and ophthalmopathy. The other study reports the following: Stable Graves' hyperthyroidism was defined as the absence of progression to ophthalmopathy over 18 months of follow-up. Hyperthyroidism patients were newly diagnosed, with disease duration under 2 months, and aged 18 to 65 years. Exclusion was applied to patients with uncontrolled infections, other autoimmune diseases, pregnancy or lactation. Diagnoses were based on clinical symptoms, serum thyroxine and TRAb, thyroid ultrasound and orbital computed tomography. The first round of RT-PCR for the TCR CDR3 was performed with the HTBI primer set and the Qiagen OneStep RT-PCR kit. Most expanded thyroid clonotypes (frequency above 0.001) were also found in blood, which suggests that blood repertoires may mirror thyroid immune responses. In cross-validation, a model built on a 13 V-J signature told ophthalmopathy apart from stable hyperthyroidism with 85% to 90% sensitivity and roughly 83% specificity, and in testing the same model reached 80%/75%. In validation, the model predicted progression to ophthalmopathy with roughly 70% sensitivity and less than 75% specificity, a median of approximately 6.7 months before onset. To identify distinguishing TCR V-J signatures, a discovery cohort of about 100 patients was used, comprising 43 with Graves' ophthalmopathy and roughly 60 with stable Graves' hyperthyroidism. An independent validation cohort of around 19 hyperthyroidism patients and more than 15 patients who later progressed to ophthalmopathy tested prospective prediction of ophthalmopathy. The approximately 98 discovery patients were randomly divided into training and test sets at a 7:3 ratio. Thyroid tissue and blood T-cell repertoires from more than five Graves' hyperthyroidism patients were also compared in the study. Once sampling was done, hyperthyroidism patients were given methimazole at a starting dose of 30 mg daily, whereas ophthalmopathy patients were given high-dose intravenous methylprednisolone. Libraries were constructed in a second round of multiplex PCR, after which size selection and purification were carried out. Paired-end sequencing of the libraries was performed with 100 bp reads on an Illumina HiSeq2000. SOAPnuke was used to process the raw data, with reads discarded if the reads contained adapters or uncalled bases, had a mean Phred below 15, or lacked an exact constant-primer or identifier match. COPE v1.2.5 was used to merge the high-quality paired reads, and each unique nucleotide sequence was defined as a clonotype. Clonotypes were aligned to IMGT TRBV, TRBD and TRBJ reference segments using MiTCR v1.1. Analysis was restricted to V-J combinations with a frequency above 0.0001, which covered roughly 99% of repertoires. A TCS score was defined as the ratio between F50 (clonal expansion) and ExV (chaos), using BLOSUM62-based TCRdist between CDR3 peptides within each V-J. Welch's t-statistics and random forest reduced roughly 540 V-J features to some 14, which were used in a naive Bayes classifier (R e1071). No statistical method was used to fix the sample size in advance, and group allocation was not hidden from the investigators. The paper describes TCR Vbeta CDR3 sequencing of more than 120 peripheral blood samples, made up of under 50 ophthalmopathy patients, approximately 73 hyperthyroidism patients and roughly 17 progressor patients.

The source was peripheral blood mononuclear cells (PBMCs), collected at new diagnosis, from a patient treated with antithyroid drugs. This TCR was sampled from a woman aged 18-29 years with Graves disease. Donor details come from another sample of the same person, matched by shared clones. The chain is assembled from TRBV7-3 and TRBJ2-2; possibly the D gene is TRBD1, per 5 matching bases. The DNA sequence reads TGTGCCAGCAGCTTAGGGGCGGCCGGGGAGCTGTTTTTT. This is translated as CASSLGAAGELFF.